The 12 T cell receptor beta chains presented below share a single source sample, sequenced in a study of blood T cell repertoires in COVID-19. TCRdb's table, derived via immunoSEQ multiplex PCR, lists solely in-frame clones and lacks some. The sample has 80,000 to 100,000 clones, 75% to 85% seen once. The specimen sequenced was peripheral blood. The receptors shown here come from a man in his 70s with acute or convalescent COVID-19.

The genes are TRBV19 and TRBJ2-3; no clear D gene. From germline, CDR1 is LNHDA and CDR2 SQIVND (reference sequence). Trimming removed 6 bases from V and 5 bases from J, with 9 bases in between. The CDR3 is 12 amino acids. CDR3 sequence: CASSYSEDTQYF. CDR3 DNA sequence: TGTGCCAGTAGCTATTCCGAAGATACGCAGTATTTT.

The chain recombines TRBV19 with TRBJ2-1; 12 nucleotides match TRBD1. CDR3 length equals 14 residues. The junction had 6 bases not matched to a gene; V was cut back by 7 bases and J by 8 bases. CDR1 is LNHDA and CDR2 is SQIVND in the germline V gene (reference sequence). CDR3 in amino acids: CASTKGQGAYEQFF. CDR3 DNA: TGTGCCAGTACTAAGGGACAGGGGGCCTATGAGCAGTTCTTC.

This clone was found a few times. This chain connects TRBV9 to TRBJ1-2; 7 bases line up with TRBD1. With V trimmed by 4 bases and J by 1 base, 4 bases remained unmatched. CDR3 length equals 14 residues. CDR1 and CDR2 from the germline V gene are SGDLS and YYNGEE. The CDR3 region is CASSRDSNNYGYTF. DNA of the CDR3: TGTGCCAGCAGCCGGGACAGCAATAACTATGGCTACACCTTC.

The chain employs TRBV28 and TRBJ1-2; D remains ambiguous. This CDR3 is built from 14 residues. Trimming shortened V by 5 bases and J by 4 bases, and 14 bases separated the two germline ends. Germline V gene sequence: CDR1 MDHEN, CDR2 SYDVKM. CDR3 sequence (DNA): TGTGCCAGCAGTGGGCCACGACCGACCTATGGCTACACCTTC. Its protein is CASSGPRPTYGYTF.

This clone was recorded a few times. The chain has TRBV27 and TRBJ1-2; 9 positions match TRBD1. CDR3 length equals 18 residues. Germline lookup yields CDR1 MNHEY and CDR2 SMNVEV (reference sequence). Trimming at V came to 0 bases and at J to 8 bases, leaving 16 bases not matched to a gene. The CDR3 loop reads CASSLSPSTGGSGEGYTF. CDR3 DNA: TGTGCCAGCAGTTTATCACCCTCAACAGGGGGCTCGGGTGAAGGCTACACCTTC.

This sequence joins TRBV10-3 and TRBJ1-2, with D unclear. CDR1 ENHRY and CDR2 SYGVKD come from the germline V gene. The CDR3 runs to 15 residues. The V and J ends lost 0 bases and 7 bases respectively, with 15 bases between them. The CDR3 DNA reads TGTGCCATCAGTGAGTCGGCGGGGTTGGGCTCTGGCTACACCTTC. This translates into CAISESAGLGSGYTF.

This chain connects TRBV4-1 to TRBJ2-7, with a possible D match to TRBD1 (5 bases). Trimming pared 0 bases from V and 2 bases from J, leaving 14 bases between. Germline loops: CDR1 MGHRA, CDR2 YSYEKL. CDR3 length: 16 residues. In nucleotides, the CDR3 is TGCGCCAGCAGCCAAGAGTCAGGGTACTCCCCCTACGAGCAGTACTTC. Translating it yields CASSQESGYSPYEQYF.

The rearrangement joins TRBV3-1 (or the pseudogene TRBV3-2) to TRBJ2-3; D uncertain. V was clipped by 1 base and J by 2 bases, with 13 bases between them. The CDR3 is made up of 16 amino acids. Germline CDR1 reads LGHDT; CDR2 reads YNNKEL (reference sequence). The CDR3 here is CASSQAPLLATDTQYF. CDR3 sequence (DNA): TGTGCCAGCAGCCAAGCCCCCTTACTCGCCACAGATACGCAGTATTTT.

V and J are TRBV4-1 and TRBJ2-4; D might be TRBD1 (5 bases). The CDR3 sequence is 13 residues long. The germline CDR1 and CDR2 sequences are MGHRA and YSYEKL. V was cut by 2 bases and J by 8 bases, with 10 bases left in between. In DNA, the CDR3 is TGCGCCAGCAGCCAATCAGGGTTGGACATTCAGTACTTC. Translated, it gives CASSQSGLDIQYF.

This clone was seen only a few times. The chain carries TRBV28 and TRBJ1-2, with TRBD1 as a possible D gene (5 bases). The V and J ends lost 3 bases and 6 bases respectively, with 11 bases between them. Looked up from germline, CDR1 is MDHEN and CDR2 is SYDVKM. The CDR3 is 13 amino acids. Written as DNA, the CDR3 is TGTGCCAGCAGTTTCAGACAGACGAATGGCTACACCTTC. Its translation: CASSFRQTNGYTF.

V usage is TRBV3-1 (or the pseudogene TRBV3-2) and J usage is TRBJ2-1; D is unclear. CDR1 LGHDT and CDR2 YNNKEL come from the germline V gene (reference sequence). The CDR3 is made up of 13 amino acids. The V end was cut by 4 bases, the J end by 10 bases, with 14 bases between. The CDR3 region is CASSPLNLPEQFF. For the CDR3, the DNA is TGTGCCAGCAGCCCCCTAAACTTGCCCGAGCAGTTCTTC.

The chain couples TRBV2 to TRBJ2-5, with TRBD2 matching over 7 bases. CDR1 SNHLY and CDR2 FYNNEI come from the germline V gene. The V segment lost 8 bases and the J segment 5 bases; nucleotides outside the gene matches: 11. The CDR3 consists of 14 residues. The CDR3 coding sequence is TGTGCCAGCCTCGGTCGGCGGGAGCGTGAGACCCAGTACTTC. This sequence encodes CASLGRRERETQYF.